Here is one T cell receptor (beta chain) with its context. Its target is unknown. Sequencing was performed with immunoSEQ multiplex PCR; in TCRdb, only in-frame clones are kept and a portion is missing. The sample lists around 330,000 clones, about 64% occurring once. This sample was included in a study of cytotoxic CD8 clonotypes in ibrutinib-treated CLL. Overall study findings and caveats: Treatment saw public clonotypes, which were uncommon, either contract or stay stable. Exceeding age-matched healthy donors, baseline clonality also tracked the counts of circulating CD8+ T cells.

Germline V gene lookup returns CDR1 SGDLS and CDR2 YYNGEE. After removal of 4 bases from V and 6 bases from J, the junction contained 5 bases not matched to a gene. This CDR3 comprises 14 residues. The rearrangement joins TRBV9 to TRBJ1-4; 8 nucleotides agree with TRBD1. This TCR came from a human donor with chronic lymphocytic leukemia. Sequenced here: PBMCs, sampled after 36 months of ibrutinib treatment. The CDR3 is CASSKTGQDEKLFF. The DNA of the CDR3 is TGTGCCAGCAGCAAGACGGGACAGGATGAAAAACTGTTTTTT.